This T cell receptor (beta chain) stems from a study of somatic mutations in cytotoxic T cells in rheumatoid arthritis. Findings and caveats of the study: The slight TRBV07 underrepresentation in rheumatoid arthritis patients received no adjustment for multiple comparisons. Expanded CD8+ clones had unknown antigen targets.

Clones were read by immunoSEQ multiplex PCR, and TCRdb kept only the in-frame ones, dropping some. This table holds under 20,000 clones, about three quarters found once. Regarding this clone: Its cognate antigen is unknown.

This CDR3 region has 14 residues. J gave up 3 bases and V 6 bases, and 5 bases lay outside the gene matches. Germline CDR1 reads MNHEY; CDR2 reads SMNVEV (reference sequence). The origin of this receptor is an adult with rheumatoid arthritis. This chain joins TRBV27 and TRBJ1-5; 7 bases agree with TRBD1. The material sequenced was CD8+ T cells sorted from blood. The chain's CDR3 is CASSDRAYNQPQHF. The CDR3 coding sequence is TGTGCCAGCAGCGACAGGGCTTACAATCAGCCCCAGCATTTT.